The 21 T cell receptor beta chains reported below all come from one sample, sequenced in a study of blood T cell repertoires in COVID-19 (dated by TCRdb to 2020 to 2022). The library was prepared using the immunoSEQ multiplex PCR assay. TCRdb stores this immuneACCESS table with in-frame sequences only. Part of the clones is absent; in the studies checked, under half of the shortfall reflects unresolved V genes, and no reason is known for the rest. The sample includes around 200,000 clones, with around 90% observed a single time. The top ten hold less than 1.5% of the sample. The sequenced sample was PBMCs or T cells enriched from blood (not recorded which). These receptors were taken from a man under 40 who had recovered from COVID-19.

The CDR3 sequence is CASSSRQGEGGYTF. In nucleotides, the CDR3 is TGTGCCAGCAGCTCAAGACAGGGGGAGGGTGGCTACACCTTC. The chain uses TRBV7-2 and TRBJ1-2; the match to TRBD1 covers 9 bases. V lost 4 bases, J lost 7 bases, and 7 bases stayed unmatched. The CDR3 is 14 residues long. The V gene's germline CDR1 is SGHTA and CDR2 FQGNSA.

This chain uses TRBV6-2 or TRBV6-3 with TRBJ2-7, with D unresolved. The CDR3 has 13 amino acids. Trimming stripped 2 bases from V and 4 bases from J, with 9 bases between. From germline, CDR1 is MNHEY and CDR2 SVGEGT. The CDR3 is CASSYGPTYEQYF. CDR3 sequence (DNA): TGTGCCAGCAGTTACGGTCCGACATACGAGCAGTACTTC.

This chain connects TRBV28 to TRBJ2-7; D gene uncertain. Per germline, CDR1 MDHEN and CDR2 SYDVKM. The V end was cut by 3 bases, the J end by 3 bases, with 6 bases between. The CDR3 is made up of 12 amino acids. CDR3: CASSFGSYEQYF. The CDR3 DNA reads as TGTGCCAGCAGTTTTGGCAGCTACGAGCAGTACTTC.

The CDR3 spells CASSLDSGWRYTF. The CDR3 nucleotides are TGTGCCAGCAGCTTAGACTCGGGGTGGCGCTACACCTTC. The rearrangement uses TRBV7-2 and TRBJ1-2; D is undetermined. The CDR3 has 13 residues. V lost 1 base to trimming and J lost 9 bases, with 12 bases between them. CDR1 SGHTA and CDR2 FQGNSA come from the germline V gene.

The CDR3 nucleotides are TGTGCCAGCTCACCGGACAGGGGGGATTATTCACCCCTCCACTTT. Protein product: CASSPDRGDYSPLHF. The chain couples TRBV18 to TRBJ1-6, with TRBD1 matching over 10 bases. CDR3 length: 15 amino acids. V dropped 3 bases and J dropped 8; count of bases not matched to a gene: 4. CDR1 is KGHSH, CDR2 LQKENI, per germline.

The chain links TRBV19 to TRBJ1-2; D is perhaps TRBD1 (5 bases). The length of the CDR3 is 13 residues. The germline V and J ends were trimmed by 7 bases and 4 bases, with 13 bases remaining between them. CDR1 is LNHDA, CDR2 SQIVND, per germline (reference sequence). CDR3 in amino acids: CASTDGDSYGYTF. CDR3 in DNA: TGTGCCAGTACCGATGGGGACTCCTATGGCTACACCTTC.

The gene calls are TRBV7-6 and TRBJ1-1; 7 nucleotides agree with TRBD1. V trimming: 0 bases; J trimming: 3 bases; junction bases outside the gene matches: 4. CDR1 is SGHVS, CDR2 FNYEAQ, per germline. CDR3 length equals 15 residues. The CDR3 region has the DNA TGTGCCAGCAGCTTAGCGGAGGGGGCGTACACTGAAGCTTTCTTT. Translation gives CASSLAEGAYTEAFF.

The chain couples TRBV28 to TRBJ2-1; 10 nucleotides agree with TRBD2. Germline assignment: CDR1 MDHEN and CDR2 SYDVKM. V dropped 8 bases and J dropped 4; count of bases not matched to a gene: 8. The CDR3 extends over 15 amino acids. Here the CDR3 reads CASRPAGGRYNEQFF. In DNA form, the CDR3 reads TGTGCCAGCCGTCCAGCGGGAGGGCGGTACAATGAGCAGTTCTTC. Combining the CDR3 with reference TRBV28 and TRBJ2-1 gives the whole variable domain DVKVTQSSRYLVKRTGEKVFLECVQDMDHENMFWYRQDPGLGLRLIYFSYDVKMKEKGDIPEGYSVSREKKERFSLILESASTNQTSMYLCASRPAGGRYNEQFFGPGTRLTVL.

This chain links TRBV7-2 with TRBJ1-5; unclear D gene. Trimming removed 3 bases at V and 5 bases at J, with 8 bases between. This CDR3 has 13 amino acids. Germline assignment: CDR1 SGHTA and CDR2 FQGNSA. The CDR3 DNA sequence: TGTGCCAGCAGCTTTTGGAGAGATCAGCCCCAGCATTTT. It is translated as CASSFWRDQPQHF. Full variable domain (outside the CDR3, taken from reference TRBV7-2 and TRBJ1-5): GAGVSQSPSNKVTEKGKDVELRCDPISGHTALYWYRQSLGQGLEFLIYFQGNSAPDKSGLPSDRFSAERTGGSVSTLTIQRTQQEDSAVYLCASSFWRDQPQHFGDGTRLSIL.

This rearrangement joins TRBV9 to TRBJ1-6; TRBD1 aligns across 8 bases. The ends lost 4 bases at V and 8 bases at J; junction bases unmatched: 8. CDR3 length equals 15 residues. Germline-derived CDR1 and CDR2 are SGDLS and YYNGEE. The CDR3 sequence is CASSRTGGEHSPLHF. For the CDR3, the DNA is TGTGCCAGCAGCAGAACAGGGGGAGAACATTCACCCCTCCACTTT.

This clone was recorded at least ten times. The rearrangement joins TRBV6-4 to TRBJ2-2, with 11 positions matching TRBD1. The germline CDR1 and CDR2 sequences are MRHNA and SNTAGT. This CDR3 is 15 amino acids long. The V and J ends lost 0 bases and 6 bases, in that order; junction bases with no gene match: 0. CDR3 DNA: TGTGCCAGCAGTGACTCGGGACAGGGGGCCGGGGAGCTGTTTTTT. Encoded protein: CASSDSGQGAGELFF.

The gene calls are TRBV7-9 and TRBJ1-2; 7 bases match TRBD1. The CDR3 spans 14 residues. Germline CDR1 reads SEHNR; CDR2 reads FQNEAQ (reference sequence). With V trimmed by 5 bases and J by 2 bases, 5 bases remained unmatched. CDR3 in DNA: TGTGCCAGCAGCCCACCGGACAGGAACTATGGCTACACCTTC. As protein: CASSPPDRNYGYTF.

The chain uses TRBV11-2 and TRBJ1-1; tentative D call: TRBD1 (6 bases). CDR1 is SGHAT, CDR2 FQNNGV, per germline. The CDR3 is 14 residues long. The germline V and J ends were trimmed by 8 bases and 0 bases, with 13 bases remaining between them. CDR3 in amino acids: CASALEGVNTEAFF. In DNA form, the CDR3 reads TGTGCCAGCGCCCTAGAGGGGGTGAACACTGAAGCTTTCTTT.

The V and J genes are TRBV19 and TRBJ1-5, with TRBD1 as a possible D gene (6 bases). Between the trimmed V and J ends, which lost 8 bases and 4 bases, there was a span of 15 bases. The CDR3 is 14 residues long. Per germline, CDR1 LNHDA and CDR2 SQIVND (reference sequence). CDR3 in DNA: TGTGCCAGTTTGCGGGGGGCTGGTAATCAGCCCCAGCATTTT. Amino acids: CASLRGAGNQPQHF.

The CDR3 nucleotides are TGCAGTGCCCTGGGGGCTGATGAGCAGTTCTTC. Translated: CSALGADEQFF. The chain carries TRBV20-1 and TRBJ2-1, with D possibly TRBD1 on 6 matching bases. CDR3 length: 11 residues. Trimming took off 6 bases at V and 8 bases at J, with 11 bases between the two ends. CDR1 DFQATT and CDR2 SNEGSKA come from the germline V gene (reference sequence).

Here the CDR3 reads CASSFGSSGAQYF. The CDR3 DNA follows: TGTGCCAGCAGTTTCGGTAGTTCAGGGGCCCAGTACTTC. The J gene is TRBJ2-5, the V gene TRBV12-3 or TRBV12-4; D perhaps matches TRBD1 (6 bases). This CDR3 is 13 amino acids long. The V and J ends lost 3 bases and 9 bases respectively, with 14 bases between them.

This chain joins TRBV5-1 and TRBJ2-3; 9 positions match TRBD2. CDR1 is SGHRS, CDR2 YFSETQ, per germline. The junction had 2 bases not matched to a gene; V was cut back by 0 bases and J by 0 bases. This CDR3 comprises 16 residues. The DNA for the CDR3 is TGCGCCAGCAGCTTGGGACTAGCGGCCAGCACAGATACGCAGTATTTT. This translates into CASSLGLAASTDTQYF.

The chain joins TRBV28 to TRBJ1-2; the match to TRBD1 covers 9 bases. Germline assignment: CDR1 MDHEN and CDR2 SYDVKM. This CDR3 has 15 residues. Trimming removed 6 bases from V and 1 base from J; junction bases left unmatched: 6. CDR3 residues: CASSPQGAHNYGYTF. The CDR3 coding sequence is TGTGCCAGCAGCCCACAGGGGGCGCATAACTATGGCTACACCTTC.

In this sample, this clone turned up once. The chain has TRBV24-1 and TRBJ2-1; TRBD2 matches 10 bases. The CDR3 spans 17 residues. Germline V gives CDR1 KGHDR, CDR2 SFDVKD. J gave up 4 bases and V 1 base, and 6 bases lay outside the gene matches. The CDR3 nucleotides are TGTGCCACCAGTGATTTTAATTTAGCGGGAGGTTACAATGAGCAGTTCTTC. Translated, it gives CATSDFNLAGGYNEQFF.

The chain couples TRBV4-3 to TRBJ2-7; 8 bases fit TRBD1. The CDR3 is 16 residues long. V trimming: 0 bases; J trimming: 4 bases; junction bases outside the gene matches: 8. Germline V gene lookup returns CDR1 LGHNA and CDR2 YSLEER. The CDR3 DNA reads as TGCGCCAGCAGCCAAGATGGCCGGACAGGGCTGTACGAGCAGTACTTC. Protein product: CASSQDGRTGLYEQYF.

V usage is TRBV5-6 and J usage is TRBJ1-1; D may be TRBD1 (5 bases). From germline, CDR1 is SGHDT and CDR2 YYEEEE. Trimming removed 5 bases from V and 1 base from J, with 12 bases in between. The CDR3 has 14 residues. The CDR3 sequence: CASSVAGSNTEAFF. The CDR3 bases are TGTGCCAGCAGTGTTGCAGGGTCGAACACTGAAGCTTTCTTT. The variable domain in full, completed from reference TRBV5-6 and TRBJ1-1, reads DAGVTQSPTHLIKTRGQQVTLRCSPKSGHDTVSWYQQALGQGPQFIFQYYEEEERQRGNFPDRFSGHQFPNYSSELNVNALLLGDSALYLCASSVAGSNTEAFFGQGTRLTVV.